The clone carrying this T cell receptor (beta chain) was counted a few times. Isolation of PBMCs gave at least 6.5 million cells per sample. Losses at the gene ends were 0 bases for V and 2 bases for J; bases not matched to a gene: 6. This CDR3 is 16 amino acids long. Germline assignment: CDR1 SGDLS and CDR2 YYNGEE. This sample was taken from a study of blood T cells in healthy people across ages. Using a J-beta primer mix together with a sample-barcoded 5' primer, a second PCR was run for roughly 7 to 11 cycles. Through a template-switch adaptor with 12 random nucleotides, each cDNA molecule received a tag. A minimum of 3 million CDR3-containing paired-end reads was obtained for each sample. TCRdb re-called the 5' RACE reads through MiXCR, storing one row per CDR3 protein. The data show 600,000 to 850,000 distinct CDR3 sequences, with about 40% seen just once and less than 25% held by the top ten.

This receptor was identified in a woman aged 55 to 70 in good health. The V gene is TRBV9, the J gene TRBJ1-2, with 8 bases that match TRBD1. Source material: blood. CDR3 amino acids: CASSVGGTGGNYGYTF. CDR3 nucleotides: TGTGCCAGCAGCGTAGGGGGGACAGGAGGGAACTATGGCTACACCTTC. Looking up the rest from reference TRBV9 and TRBJ1-2 gives the full variable domain: DSGVTQTPKHLITATGQRVTLRCSPRSGDLSVYWYQQSLDQGLQFLIQYYNGEERAKGNILERFSAQQFPDLHSELNLSSLELGDSALYFCASSVGGTGGNYGYTFGSGTRLTVV.